These 4 T cell receptor beta chains were all obtained from the same sample, sequenced in a study of cytomegalovirus exposure and HLA in healthy donors. Use of 60 Vbeta and 13 Jbeta primers characterized the PCR. TCRdb's copy holds only in-frame clones and misses some; the assay was immunoSEQ multiplex PCR. The profile shows about 130,000 clones, under 85% of them singletons. What was sequenced was PBMCs. The receptor source for this set is a boy between 10 and 17 years old in good health and CMV-seronegative.

V gene TRBV2 combines with J gene TRBJ1-1; TRBD1 agrees at 7 bases. The V gene end was trimmed by 5 bases and the J gene end by 11 bases; junction bases not matched to a gene: 5. The CDR3 runs to 11 residues. Germline-derived CDR1 and CDR2 are SNHLY and FYNNEI. The CDR3 sequence: CASSTTGTAFF. The CDR3 DNA reads TGTGCCAGCAGTACGACAGGGACGGCTTTCTTT.

This clone was recorded a few times. This chain uses TRBV6-1 with TRBJ1-6, with a possible D match to TRBD1 (6 bases). This CDR3 region has 15 residues. The ends were cut back, 6 bases at V and 4 bases at J, with 13 bases in the middle. Germline lookup yields CDR1 MNHNS and CDR2 SASEGT. This CDR3 reads CASRTVGQYNSPLHF. As DNA, the CDR3 is TGTGCCAGCAGGACCGTTGGACAGTATAATTCACCCCTCCACTTT.

The chain uses TRBV4-2 and TRBJ2-1, with 9 bases lining up with TRBD2. Trimming removed 3 bases from V and 5 bases from J; junction bases left unmatched: 5. Germline CDR1 reads LGHNA; CDR2 reads YNFKEQ. The CDR3 has 15 amino acids. The DNA of the CDR3 is TGTGCCAGCAGCCAGGGAGCGGGGGGCCACAATGAGCAGTTCTTC. This sequence encodes CASSQGAGGHNEQFF.

The chain is built from TRBV7-2 and TRBJ2-7; 10 bases are a match to TRBD2. V trimming: 4 bases; J trimming: 2 bases; junction bases outside the gene matches: 2. Germline values: CDR1 SGHTA, CDR2 FQGNSA. The length of the CDR3 is 14 residues. The CDR3 here is CASSSSGRAYEQYF. The CDR3 nucleotides are TGTGCCAGCAGCTCGAGCGGGAGGGCCTACGAGCAGTACTTC.